This T cell receptor (beta chain) was recorded in a study of OX40 agonist ivuxolimab in advanced cancers. Regarding the complete study: Ivuxolimab, which targeted the costimulatory receptor OX40 (CD134), was an agonistic, fully human IgG2 monoclonal antibody. Intravenous ivuxolimab was administered to patients every 2 weeks at six dose levels: 0.01, 0.1, 0.3, 1.5, 3 and 10 mg/kg. The purpose of peripheral TCRbeta sequencing was to test whether ivuxolimab changed TCR sequence diversity and led to clonal T-cell expansion. Prior anti-PD-1, anti-PD-L1 or anti-CTLA-4 therapy was permitted, and roughly two fifths of dose-escalation patients had received checkpoint inhibitors. Among the approximately 50 dose-escalation patients, about 20 had hepatocellular carcinoma, roughly 15 melanoma, 9 renal cell carcinoma and 9 head and neck cancer. The paper covers the monotherapy dose-escalation part of the phase I ivuxolimab trial, which included N ≈ 57 patients. Partial responses occurred in three dose-escalation patients, of whom one had hepatocellular carcinoma and two had cutaneous melanoma. The dose-escalation cohort was about 83% male with a mean age of approximately 60 years, ranging from roughly 23 to 80. General study outcomes and caveats: In the 0.1-3.0 mg/kg groups, partial responders were among the patients with the lowest normalized peripheral clonal expansion, particularly in CD8+ T cells. After ivuxolimab, expanded clones were on average more numerous among CD8+ T cells than among CD4+ T cells. Low levels of normalized T-cell clonal expansion were also seen in some patients who did not respond. At doses from 0.1 to 3.0 mg/kg, clonal expansion was seen in both CD4+ and CD8+ blood T cells between baseline and week 6. The antigen specificity of the peripheral T cells that underwent clonal expansion was not determined.

For sequencing of the TCRbeta CDR3 region, genomic DNA was extracted from the sorted cells. The immunoSEQ Assay was used for sequencing of TCRbeta CDR3 regions. TCRdb retrieved this table from immuneACCESS and kept in-frame rearrangements only. Not all clones are present; in checked studies, unresolved V genes account for under half, and no reason is known for the remainder. The sample data list some 64,000 clones, and nearly 90% of these were observed just once. The top ten constitute 0.3% to 0.35% of the sample. The trial excluded patients who had a history of autoimmune disease or who were on systemic immunosuppression. Peripheral blood for TCR sequencing was collected from all dose cohorts at baseline, on cycle 4 day 1, and on cycle 7 day 1. The samples were drawn from a first-in-human, open-label, multicenter phase I dose-escalation trial of ivuxolimab. Adults with locally advanced or metastatic melanoma, renal cell carcinoma, hepatocellular carcinoma or head and neck squamous cell carcinoma were enrolled in the trial. Before TCR sequencing, CD4+ T cells and CD8+ T cells from peripheral blood were sorted into separate populations.

Notes on this clone: Its specific antigen is unknown. No much larger clone is present one base from it, and per-base qualities are unavailable.

Sample: CD4+ or CD8+ T cells sorted from blood, taken in a trial of the OX40 agonist ivuxolimab. The source is an adult with an advanced solid tumor such as melanoma, head and neck, liver or kidney cancer.

The CDR3 corresponds to CASSLTGLNTEAFF. The DNA is as follows: TGCGCCAGCAGCTTGACAGGGTTGAACACTGAAGCTTTCTTT. The chain was built from TRBV5-1 and TRBJ1-1; TRBD1 could be the D gene, as 6 bases match. At the junction V is shortened by 1 base and J by 0 bases, with 7 bases in between. Based on the germline V gene, the CDR1 and CDR2 sequences are SGHRS and YFSETQ. The CDR3 starts with the cysteine, ends with the phenylalanine, and has 14 residues. Of all the DNA, just the CDR3 is kept, 42 bases in frame from base 1.